The 10 T cell receptor beta chains reported below all come from one sample, sequenced in a study of control samples from healthy donors and cancer patients. TCRdb's copy holds only in-frame clones and misses some; the assay was immunoSEQ multiplex PCR. The table shows 150,000 or so clones, with about 93% occurring only once. Sequencing was done on a sample of blood. These TCRs come from a man between 45 and 60 years old in good health.

The chain has TRBV4-1 and TRBJ1-4; D ambiguous. Trimming removed 2 bases from V and 0 bases from J, with 16 bases in between. Germline V gene data show CDR1 as MGHRA and CDR2 as YSYEKL. The CDR3 extends over 18 amino acids. The CDR3 loop is CASSQFPLPLATNEKLFF. The CDR3 DNA reads TGCGCCAGCAGCCAATTTCCCCTACCTCTCGCAACTAATGAAAAACTGTTTTTT.

The rearrangement uses TRBV28 and TRBJ2-1; D remains unclear. The germline V gene encodes CDR1 MDHEN and CDR2 SYDVKM. Trimming shortened V by 2 bases and J by 4 bases, and 12 bases separated the two germline ends. This CDR3 is 15 amino acids long. The CDR3 here is CASSLTVAVYNEQFF. CDR3 in DNA: TGTGCCAGCAGTTTAACGGTGGCGGTTTACAATGAGCAGTTCTTC.

This sequence joins TRBV18 and TRBJ2-2; D call uncertain. With 2 bases removed from V and 5 bases from J, the gap between germline ends came to 3 bases. The V gene's germline CDR1 is KGHSH and CDR2 LQKENI. CDR3 length: 12 residues. CDR3 in amino acids: CASSPRTGELFF. Here the CDR3 DNA reads TGTGCCAGCTCACCAAGAACCGGGGAGCTGTTTTTT.

In this sample, this clone turned up once. The V and J genes are TRBV27 and TRBJ1-6, with a weak D call TRBD1 (5 bases). Germline lookup yields CDR1 MNHEY and CDR2 SMNVEV (reference sequence). CDR3 length equals 13 residues. The V and J ends lost 3 bases and 10 bases respectively, with 10 bases between them. The DNA for the CDR3 is TGTGCCAGCAGTTTTGGGGGACTCTCACCCCTCCACTTT. Translated: CASSFGGLSPLHF.

This chain joins TRBV6-5 and TRBJ1-5; 7 bases agree with TRBD1. Germline V gives CDR1 MNHEY, CDR2 SVGAGI. This CDR3 has 13 residues. Trimming removed 5 bases from V and 9 bases from J; junction bases left unmatched: 7. The CDR3 is CASSTTQGRPQHF. Here the CDR3 DNA reads TGTGCCAGCAGTACTACACAGGGGAGGCCCCAGCATTTT.

The rearrangement joins TRBV29-1 to TRBJ2-1, with a weak D call TRBD1 (6 bases). The germline CDR1 and CDR2 sequences are SQVTM and ANQGSEA. Trimming took 1 base from V and 14 from J, leaving 18 bases between them. The CDR3 totals 13 residues. CDR3 in DNA: TGCAGCGTTGAAGCAGGGGACGAATGGGTTGAGTTCTTC. This gives the protein CSVEAGDEWVEFF.

This chain links TRBV24-1 with TRBJ1-5; D not resolved. The CDR3 covers 12 residues. Germline V CDR1 and CDR2: KGHDR, SFDVKD. Trimming cost V 3 bases and J 5 bases, with 4 bases left between them. The DNA for the CDR3 is TGTGCCACCAGTGATCGGGATCAGCCCCAGCATTTT. Translation gives CATSDRDQPQHF.

The chain employs TRBV10-3 and TRBJ2-5; TRBD1 aligns across 9 bases. The germline V gene has CDR1 ENHRY and CDR2 SYGVKD. The CDR3 is 15 residues long. V dropped 3 bases and J dropped 5; count of bases not matched to a gene: 7. The DNA of the CDR3 is TGTGCCATCAGTGACCCCACAGGGGGCGGCGAGACCCAGTACTTC. Amino acid sequence: CAISDPTGGGETQYF.

The CDR3 sequence is CASTNGRPTDTQYF. CDR3 nucleotides: TGTGCCAGCACCAATGGGAGGCCCACAGATACGCAGTATTTT. The V gene is TRBV28, the J gene TRBJ2-3; possible D gene TRBD2, 6 bases. The V gene lost 7 bases and the J gene lost 2 bases, with 13 bases spanning the gap. CDR3 size: 14 residues. Germline-derived CDR1 and CDR2 are MDHEN and SYDVKM.

This clone was seen more than once but under ten times. This sequence joins TRBV28 and TRBJ2-7; 10 bases map to TRBD1. Looked up from germline, CDR1 is MDHEN and CDR2 is SYDVKM. The trim removed 6 bases at V and 3 bases at J, leaving 8 bases unmatched. The CDR3 length is 15 residues. The CDR3 DNA sequence: TGTGCCAGCAGCCGGCACGGGACAGGGGACTACGAGCAGTACTTC. Translating it yields CASSRHGTGDYEQYF.